These 10 T cell receptor beta chains originate from one sample sequenced in a study of molecular identifiers for immune sequencing clone quantification. One entry per CDR3 protein, called by TCRdb with MiXCR from the PCR reads. Of around 470,000 distinct CDR3 sequences listed, about 20% are singletons. Input material: naive CD8+ T cells from blood, with Jurkat cell RNA spiked in. Subset noted: FACS-sorted CD8+CD4-CCR7+CD45RA+ naive T cells. Receptors originate from a human donor in good health. Some libraries in this study had Jurkat cell RNA spiked in.

This clonotype showed up just a few times. The chain uses TRBV11-2 and TRBJ1-5; no firm D call. CDR3 length: 15 amino acids. Germline loops: CDR1 SGHAT, CDR2 FQNNGV. V was cut by 0 bases and J by 6 bases, with 12 bases left in between. The DNA of the CDR3 is TGTGCCAGCAGCTTAGAACAGTCGGTGACTCAGCCCCAGCATTTT. Its translation is CASSLEQSVTQPQHF. Full variable domain (missing parts from reference TRBV11-2 and TRBJ1-5): EAGVAQSPRYKIIEKRQSVAFWCNPISGHATLYWYQQILGQGPKLLIQFQNNGVVDDSQLPKDRFSAERLKGVDSTLKIQPAKLEDSAVYLCASSLEQSVTQPQHFGDGTRLSIL.

CDR3 DNA sequence: TGTGCCAGCAGCAAAGTACGGCAGTCCTACGAGCAGTACTTC. This sequence encodes CASSKVRQSYEQYF. The chain recombines TRBV21-1 with TRBJ2-7. TRBV21-1 is deemed a pseudogene. There are 14 residues in the CDR3.

This clonotype was detected ten times or more. The J gene is TRBJ2-1, the V gene TRBV7-9; TRBD2 agrees at 9 bases. This CDR3 is built from 16 residues. V was clipped by 3 bases and J by 5 bases; unmatched bases: 8. Germline CDR1 and CDR2: SEHNR and FQNEAQ (reference sequence). In DNA form, the CDR3 reads TGTGCCAGCAGCTTCTTGGGCGGGGGGGCTGACAATGAGCAGTTCTTC. Protein: CASSFLGGGADNEQFF.

With respect to this clonotype: This could be a read error, since a much larger clone is one nucleotide away. Here the CDR3 omits its conserved ending phenylalanine or tryptophan, so a read error is the likely source. The chain employs TRBV6-2 or TRBV6-3 and TRBJ2-7; no clear D gene. In germline, CDR1 is MNHEY, CDR2 SVGEGT. The CDR3 is 12 amino acids. V was cut by 4 bases and J by 7 bases, with 11 bases left in between. The CDR3 loop reads CASSLTPGEQYL. The CDR3 DNA follows: TGTGCCAGCAGTTTGACCCCTGGGGAGCAGTACCTC.

This clonotype was detected only once. One base away lies a much larger clone, so this may be a sequencing read error. The J gene is TRBJ2-7, the V gene TRBV4-2; TRBD2 might be the D (6 bases). The CDR3 consists of 15 residues. Germline V CDR1 and CDR2: LGHNA, YNFKEQ. The CDR3: CASSTGTRSSYKQYF. DNA for the CDR3: TGTGCCAGCAGCACCGGGACTCGGAGCTCCTACAAGCAGTACTTC.

This clonotype occurred many times. The chain employs TRBV27 and TRBJ1-4; D is undetermined. Germline CDR1 and CDR2: MNHEY and SMNVEV (reference sequence). There are 13 residues in the CDR3. Between the trimmed V and J ends, which lost 6 bases and 4 bases, there was a span of 9 bases. The CDR3 region is CASSGLVNEKLFF. CDR3 nucleotide sequence: TGTGCCAGCAGCGGACTGGTTAATGAAAAACTGTTTTTT.

This rearrangement joins TRBV2 to TRBJ2-2; TRBD1 aligns across 8 bases. Germline lookup yields CDR1 SNHLY and CDR2 FYNNEI. The V segment lost 5 bases and the J segment 5 bases; nucleotides outside the gene matches: 7. The CDR3 has 15 residues. Here the CDR3 DNA reads TGTGCCAGCAGTTCCAGGGGGCGCGGGACCGGGGAGCTGTTTTTT. As protein: CASSSRGRGTGELFF.

This clonotype was counted at least ten times. The chain employs TRBV30 and TRBJ2-7; D is undetermined. Trimming shortened V by 1 base and J by 2 bases, and 6 bases separated the two germline ends. This CDR3 region has 12 residues. Germline V gene lookup returns CDR1 GTSNPN and CDR2 SVGIG (reference sequence). The CDR3 loop reads CAWSDPPYEQYF. The CDR3, as DNA: TGTGCCTGGAGTGACCCTCCCTACGAGCAGTACTTC. The whole variable domain, filled in from reference TRBV30 and TRBJ2-7, reads SQTIHQWPATLVQPVGSPLSLECTVEGTSNPNLYWYRQAAGRGLQLLFYSVGIGQISSEVPQNLSASRPQDRQFILSSKKLLLSDSGFYLCAWSDPPYEQYFGPGTRLTVT.

Regarding this clonotype: Since a much larger clone is just one base distant, this may be a read error. The chain joins TRBV2 to TRBJ1-1; the D is unclear. V was pared by 1 base and J by 7 bases, with 16 bases between. This CDR3 is built from 15 residues. Germline V gives CDR1 SNHLY, CDR2 FYNNEI. CDR3: CASSEVVLGTSEAFF. The CDR3 DNA reads as TGTGCCAGCAGTGAAGTGGTTTTGGGAACCAGTGAAGCTTTCTTT.

The chain recombines TRBV6-6 with TRBJ2-2; D possibly corresponds to TRBD2 (6 bases). The V gene's germline CDR1 is MNHNY and CDR2 SVGAGI (reference sequence). Trimming left V 4 bases short and J 2 bases short, with 17 bases between. The CDR3 runs 17 residues. The CDR3 here is CASSCRDRDLNTGELFF. In DNA, the CDR3 is TGTGCCAGCAGTTGCAGGGATAGGGACTTAAACACCGGGGAGCTGTTTTTT.